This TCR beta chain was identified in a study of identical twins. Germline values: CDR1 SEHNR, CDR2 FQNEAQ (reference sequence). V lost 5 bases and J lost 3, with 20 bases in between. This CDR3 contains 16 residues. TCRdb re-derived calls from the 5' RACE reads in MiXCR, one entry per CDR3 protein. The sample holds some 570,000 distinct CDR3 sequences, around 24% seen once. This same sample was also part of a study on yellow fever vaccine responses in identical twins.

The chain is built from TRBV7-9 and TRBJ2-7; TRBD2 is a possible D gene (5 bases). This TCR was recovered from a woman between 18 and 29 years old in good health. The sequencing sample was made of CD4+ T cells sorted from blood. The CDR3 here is CASSARETSSVYEQYF. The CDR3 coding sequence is TGTGCCAGCAGCGCCCGGGAAACTAGTAGCGTCTACGAGCAGTACTTC.